These 16 T cell receptor beta chains were all obtained from the same sample, sequenced in a study of OX40 agonist ivuxolimab in advanced cancers. Generated by immunoSEQ multiplex PCR, the TCRdb table keeps only in-frame clones and is missing some. The sample consists of about 60,000 clones, about 86% of them appearing once. Source: CD4+ or CD8+ T cells sorted from blood, taken in a trial of the OX40 agonist ivuxolimab. These receptors all come from an adult with an advanced solid tumor such as melanoma, head and neck, liver or kidney cancer.

This clone showed up just once. J is TRBJ2-1 and V is TRBV1; TRBD2, the table's D call, was not compared with the DNA. TRBV1 is described as a pseudogene. The CDR3 runs 13 residues. The CDR3 here is CTSTRTFHNEQFF. The DNA for the CDR3 is TGCACCAGCACTCGGACTTTCCACAATGAGCAGTTCTTC.

The chain couples TRBV7-8 to TRBJ1-1; TRBD1 is a possible D gene (6 bases). Germline CDR1 is SGHVS and CDR2 is FQNEAQ. V lost 4 bases and J lost 1, with 7 bases in between. CDR3 length: 13 amino acids. In DNA form, the CDR3 reads TGTGCCAGCAGCTCACAGGGGAACACTGAAGCTTTCTTT. Translating gives CASSSQGNTEAFF.

This sequence joins TRBV7-2 and TRBJ1-2; 9 bases map to TRBD1. Germline V gene sequence: CDR1 SGHTA, CDR2 FQGNSA. V dropped 1 base and J dropped 4; count of bases not matched to a gene: 4. This CDR3 has 15 amino acids. CDR3 amino acids: CASSLGQGVSYGYTF. For the CDR3, the DNA is TGTGCCAGCAGCTTAGGACAGGGGGTTAGCTATGGCTACACCTTC.

V and J are TRBV7-2 and TRBJ1-1; no clear D gene. This CDR3 contains 14 residues. Germline V gene lookup returns CDR1 SGHTA and CDR2 FQGNSA. V was cut by 0 bases and J by 4 bases, with 9 bases left in between. In nucleotides, the CDR3 is TGTGCCAGCAGCTTAGCACGGGAAATCACTGAAGCTTTCTTT. Translating it yields CASSLAREITEAFF.

The chain links TRBV5-1 to TRBJ1-1; a weak D match, TRBD1 (6 bases). Looked up from germline, CDR1 is SGHRS and CDR2 is YFSETQ. V gave up 0 bases and J gave up 8 bases, with 14 bases separating them. This CDR3 has 14 amino acids. DNA of the CDR3: TGCGCCAGCAGCTTGGCCGGATCAGGGGAAGAAGCTTTCTTT. It codes for CASSLAGSGEEAFF.

The J gene is TRBJ1-2, the V gene TRBV4-3, with 7 bases lining up with TRBD1. Looked up from germline, CDR1 is LGHNA and CDR2 is YSLEER. The ends lost 0 bases at V and 3 bases at J; junction bases unmatched: 4. The CDR3 consists of 15 residues. The CDR3 sequence: CASSQDLTGDYGYTF. For the CDR3, the DNA is TGCGCCAGCAGCCAAGATTTAACAGGGGACTATGGCTACACCTTC.

J is TRBJ1-5 and V is TRBV9; TRBD1 aligns across 7 bases. The V gene end was trimmed by 0 bases and the J gene end by 3 bases; junction bases not matched to a gene: 6. CDR3 length: 16 amino acids. Germline V CDR1 and CDR2: SGDLS, YYNGEE. CDR3 bases: TGTGCCAGCAGCGTAGGGGCAGGGGGTGTCAATCAGCCCCAGCATTTT. The encoded protein is CASSVGAGGVNQPQHF.

The chain recombines TRBV18 with TRBJ2-5, with D possibly called TRBD1 or TRBD2 (5 bases each). The CDR3 length is 14 residues. The V end was cut by 4 bases, the J end by 2 bases, with 11 bases between. Germline CDR1 reads KGHSH; CDR2 reads LQKENI. The CDR3 region is CASSRGRWQETQYF. The CDR3 DNA reads as TGTGCCAGCTCACGGGGACGATGGCAAGAGACCCAGTACTTC.

V and J are TRBV7-7 and TRBJ2-2; tentatively, D is TRBD1 (5 bases). Germline V lookup: CDR1 SSHAT, CDR2 FNYEAQ (reference sequence). This CDR3 region has 14 residues. V was shortened by 3 bases and J by 2 bases, with 7 bases between the two germline ends. The CDR3 region has the DNA TGTGCCAGCAGCTTGGGGCACAACACCGGGGAGCTGTTTTTT. Translating it yields CASSLGHNTGELFF.

The chain recombines TRBV6-1 with TRBJ1-2; 11 nucleotides line up with TRBD1. Germline CDR1 is MNHNS and CDR2 is SASEGT. V lost 7 bases, J lost 8 bases, and 6 bases stayed unmatched. There are 13 residues in the CDR3. The CDR3: CASTGTGGGGYTF. CDR3 bases: TGTGCCAGCACCGGGACAGGGGGTGGAGGCTACACCTTC.

The table lists this clone with a count of one. This chain uses TRBV11-1 with TRBJ1-2; D remains ambiguous. The CDR3 contains 13 residues. Germline CDR1 reads SGHAT; CDR2 reads FQDESV (reference sequence). Trimming took 0 bases from V and 8 from J, leaving 10 bases between them. CDR3 in amino acids: CASSLAMASGYTF. CDR3 DNA sequence: TGTGCCAGCAGCTTAGCCATGGCGTCCGGCTACACCTTC.

This clone came up a few times. The chain recombines TRBV27 with TRBJ1-5; D unclear. Trimming shortened V by 6 bases and J by 9 bases, and 12 bases separated the two germline ends. The CDR3 spans 12 residues. Germline CDR1 and CDR2: MNHEY and SMNVEV (reference sequence). The CDR3 loop reads CASSETGRPQHF. Written as DNA, the CDR3 is TGTGCCAGCAGCGAAACGGGAAGGCCCCAGCATTTT.

V usage is TRBV7-2 and J usage is TRBJ2-5, with no clear D. V was cut by 1 base and J by 1 base, with 7 bases left in between. Germline loops: CDR1 SGHTA, CDR2 FQGNSA. The CDR3 contains 14 residues. For the CDR3, the DNA is TGTGCCAGCAGCTTAGACTTCACCCAAGAGACCCAGTACTTC. As protein: CASSLDFTQETQYF.

The rearrangement links TRBV27 to TRBJ1-1; D remains unclear. The CDR3 has 10 amino acids. Trimming pared 8 bases from V and 9 bases from J, leaving 10 bases between. Germline assignment: CDR1 MNHEY and CDR2 SMNVEV (reference sequence). Here the CDR3 reads CASGKLQAFF. In nucleotides, the CDR3 is TGTGCCAGCGGCAAACTACAAGCTTTCTTT.

CDR3: CVREEFYEQYF. The CDR3 coding sequence is TGTGTAAGGGAGGAGTTCTACGAGCAGTACTTC. The chain links TRBV6-5 to TRBJ2-7; possibly TRBD2 for D (6 bases). The CDR3 runs 11 residues. CDR1 and CDR2 (germline): MNHEY, SVGAGI.

The rearrangement uses TRBV10-3 and TRBJ2-7, with 7 bases fitting TRBD1. The junction had 7 bases not matched to a gene; V was cut back by 6 bases and J by 2 bases. Germline values: CDR1 ENHRY, CDR2 SYGVKD. The CDR3 is 14 residues long. The CDR3 coding sequence is TGTGCCATCAGGGGGACAGACGGGCCCTACGAGCAGTACTTC. The encoded protein is CAIRGTDGPYEQYF.